A selection of T cell receptor beta chains follows, all from one sample in a study of T cells in Graves' hyperthyroidism and ophthalmopathy. TCRdb re-derived calls from the multiplex PCR reads in MiXCR, one entry per CDR3 protein. The sample lists tens of thousands of distinct CDR3 sequences, about 53% seen once, with under 35% in the top ten. The specimen was peripheral blood or thyroid tissue (not recorded which). These receptor sequences come from a man younger than 35 with Graves' hyperthyroidism. CDR3s include the opening cysteine and the closing phenylalanine or tryptophan. The D gene is left open where the match is weak. Size is stated for part of the rows, as once, few or many counts, or as a class when the clone is expanded.

V	D	size	J	CDR3	DNA
TRBV5-4	TRBD2	many	TRBJ2-5	CASSFIWREVQETQYF	TGTGCCAGCAGCTTCATCTGGCGGGAGGTCCAAGAGACCCAGTACTTC
TRBV20-1	.	.	TRBJ2-5	CSARVIVGWRGTQYF	TGCAGTGCTAGAGTAATTGTGGGGTGGAGGGGGACCCAGTACTTC
TRBV5-1	.	.	TRBJ1-4	CASSLTGHSPGELLF	TGCGCCAGCAGCTTGACAGGACATAGCCCTGGAGAACTGTTATTT
TRBV7-2	TRBD2	few	TRBJ2-5	CASSMTSGGLQETQYF	TGTGCCAGCAGCATGACTAGCGGGGGGCTACAAGAGACCCAGTACTTC
TRBV6-5	.	many	TRBJ2-7	CASSFLGAYEQYF	TGTGCCAGCAGTTTCCTAGGGGCCTACGAGCAGTACTTC
TRBV15	.	once	TRBJ1-1	CATSRRALNTEAFF	TGTGCCACCAGCAGGAGGGCACTGAACACTGAAGCTTTCTTT
TRBV6-2/TRBV6-3	.	many	TRBJ2-2	CASIYRNTGELFF	TGTGCCAGCATTTACAGGAACACCGGGGAGCTGTTTTTT
TRBV4-2	TRBD1	many	TRBJ2-7	CASSARTGSYEQYF	TGTGCCAGCAGCGCTCGGACAGGCTCCTACGAGCAGTACTTC
TRBV6-5	.	many	TRBJ2-7	CASSYSSHQQYEQYF	TGTGCCAGCAGTTACTCCAGTCACCAGCAGTACGAGCAGTACTTC
TRBV2	.	.	TRBJ1-5	CASRKEGNQPQHF	TGTGCCAGCAGGAAAGAAGGCAATCAGCCCCAGCATTTT
TRBV7-2	TRBD1	.	TRBJ1-2	CASRRTGTGPSYGYTF	TGTGCCAGCAGACGTACCGGGACAGGGCCTAGCTATGGCTACACCTTC
TRBV12-3/TRBV12-4	.	many	TRBJ1-5	CASSLGERGNQPQHF	TGTGCCAGCAGTTTGGGAGAAAGGGGCAATCAGCCCCAGCATTTT
TRBV15	.	many	TRBJ2-7	CATSRVRPDSYEQYF	TGTGCCACCAGCAGAGTACGGCCTGATTCCTACGAGCAGTACTTC
TRBV7-2	.	.	TRBJ2-7	CASSSYSRTDEQYF	TGTGCCAGCAGCTCCTATTCCAGGACCGACGAGCAGTACTTC
TRBV7-9	.	.	TRBJ2-7	CASSPSPYYEQYF	TGTGCCAGCAGCCCAAGCCCCTACTACGAGCAGTACTTC
TRBV10-3	.	many	TRBJ1-1	CAISESAGGDTEAFF	TGTGCCATCAGTGAGTCCGCGGGGGGCGACACTGAAGCTTTCTTT
TRBV7-9	.	.	TRBJ1-4	CASSLGLGLTEKLFF	TGTGCCAGCAGCTTAGGGTTAGGGTTGACCGAAAAACTGTTTTTT
TRBV20-1	TRBD1	many	TRBJ2-7	CSASADRGYEQYF	TGCAGTGCTAGCGCGGACAGGGGCTACGAGCAGTACTTC
TRBV7-2	TRBD1	many	TRBJ1-2	CASSLTGGGGGYTF	TGTGCCAGCAGCTTAACAGGGGGCGGGGGTGGCTACACCTTC
TRBV15	.	.	TRBJ1-4	CATSRDKGANEKLFF	TGTGCCACCAGCAGAGATAAGGGGGCTAATGAAAAACTGTTTTTT
TRBV2	TRBD1	.	TRBJ1-2	CASSAGTANYGYTF	TGTGCCAGCAGCGCCGGGACAGCTAACTATGGCTACACCTTC
TRBV20-1	.	.	TRBJ2-1	CSASGGLYNEQFF	TGCAGTGCTAGCGGGGGGCTATACAATGAGCAGTTCTTC
TRBV7-8	TRBD1	many	TRBJ2-5	CASSLMAGQGYETQYF	TGTGCCAGCAGCTTAATGGCGGGACAGGGGTACGAGACCCAGTACTTC
TRBV7-7	.	.	TRBJ2-5	CASSFQPQETQYF	TGTGCTAGCAGCTTCCAGCCACAAGAGACCCAGTACTTC
TRBV20-1	TRBD1	.	TRBJ2-7	CSARPGQGVSYEQYF	TGCAGTGCTAGACCGGGACAGGGGGTATCCTACGAGCAGTACTTC
TRBV6-2/TRBV6-3	.	many	TRBJ1-1	CASSPSEGPNTEAFF	TGTGCCAGCAGCCCCTCGGAGGGGCCGAACACTGAAGCTTTCTTT
TRBV20-1	.	.	TRBJ2-5	CSGAGSKTQYF	TGCAGTGGGGCCGGCAGCAAGACCCAGTACTTC
TRBV20-1	TRBD1	.	TRBJ1-2	CSARVPGTGMNYGYTF	TGCAGTGCTAGAGTTCCCGGGACAGGGATGAACTATGGCTACACCTTC
TRBV20-1	.	.	TRBJ1-5	CSARRISGGIQPQHF	TGCAGTGCTAGGAGAATATCGGGGGGAATTCAGCCCCAGCATTTT
TRBV6-1	TRBD1	many	TRBJ1-5	CASTAGQISNQPQHF	TGTGCCAGCACGGCGGGACAGATTAGCAATCAGCCCCAGCATTTT
TRBV7-9	TRBD1	.	TRBJ2-7	CASGRGLSGGTYEQYF	TGTGCCAGCGGCCGAGGTTTGTCAGGGGGTACCTACGAGCAGTACTTC
TRBV29-1	.	medium-sized	TRBJ2-7	CSVPLGGTGDFDEQYF	TGCAGCGTCCCCTTAGGAGGCACAGGGGACTTCGACGAGCAGTACTTC
TRBV6-5	TRBD2	once	TRBJ2-7	CASSYGLAGHLEQYF	TGTGCCAGCAGTTACGGACTAGCGGGACACCTGGAGCAGTACTTC
TRBV10-3	TRBD2	.	TRBJ2-7	CARDPAGGRYEQYF	TGTGCCAGAGATCCGGCGGGGGGGCGCTACGAGCAGTACTTC
TRBV20-1	.	many	TRBJ2-3	CSASGATDTQYF	TGCAGTGCTAGCGGGGCCACAGATACGCAGTATTTT
TRBV11-2	TRBD1	.	TRBJ2-5	CASSPTGALQEARYF	TGTGCCAGCAGTCCGACAGGGGCTCTCCAAGAGGCCCGGTACTTC
TRBV6-4	.	few	TRBJ1-2	CASSESRGGGYTF	TGTGCCAGCAGTGAATCGAGGGGTGGCGGCTACACCTTC
TRBV7-9	TRBD1	many	TRBJ1-2	CASSSDRGHGYTF	TGTGCCAGCAGCTCCGACAGGGGACATGGCTACACCTTC
TRBV12-3/TRBV12-4	.	.	TRBJ1-1	CASSLGGMNTEAFF	TGTGCCAGCAGTTTAGGAGGCATGAACACTGAAGCTTTCTTT
TRBV4-1	.	.	TRBJ2-7	CAGSQDRDYEQYF	TGTGCCGGCAGCCAAGATCGGGATTACGAGCAGTACTTC
TRBV5-1	.	.	TRBJ1-2	CASSLDNYGYTF	TGCGCCAGCAGCTTGGACAACTATGGCTACACCTTC
TRBV10-1	.	many	TRBJ1-1	CASSETRQNTEAFF	TGCGCCAGCAGTGAGACCAGACAGAACACTGAAGCTTTCTTT
TRBV9	TRBD1	.	TRBJ2-7	CASSVAPGTVVYEQYF	TGTGCCAGCAGCGTAGCACCCGGGACAGTGGTTTACGAGCAGTACTTC
TRBV11-2	.	many	TRBJ2-3	CASSLVEGGTDTQYF	TGTGCCAGCAGCTTAGTAGAGGGGGGCACAGATACGCAGTATTTT
TRBV15	.	.	TRBJ2-7	CATSRDLPDYEQYF	TGTGCCACCAGCAGGGACCTACCGGACTACGAGCAGTACTTC
TRBV11-2	.	many	TRBJ2-5	CASSPSPYNQETQYF	TGTGCCAGCAGCCCGAGTCCTTATAACCAAGAGACCCAGTACTTC
TRBV19	TRBD2	many	TRBJ2-7	CASSPRWGGLAGVGLVYEQYF	TGTGCCAGTAGTCCCCGTTGGGGGGGACTAGCGGGAGTCGGCTTGGTCTACGAGCAGTACTTC
TRBV7-2	.	many	TRBJ1-6	CASSLGGNNSPLHF	TGTGCCAGCAGCTTAGGGGGCAACAATTCACCCCTCCACTTT
TRBV2	TRBD1	.	TRBJ1-2	CASSQGTAGGYGYTF	TGTGCCAGCAGCCAGGGGACAGCCGGTGGCTATGGCTACACCTTC
TRBV5-8	TRBD1	once	TRBJ2-7	CASSFSQGAGYEQYF	TGTGCCAGCAGCTTTTCCCAGGGGGCTGGCTACGAGCAGTACTTC
TRBV6-2/TRBV6-3	.	many	TRBJ2-7	CASSYGGASYEQYF	TGTGCCAGCAGTTACGGCGGGGCTTCCTACGAGCAGTACTTC
TRBV29-1	.	.	TRBJ1-2	CSVELGLYGYTF	TGCAGCGTTGAATTAGGGTTATATGGCTACACCTTC
TRBV5-5	TRBD1	many	TRBJ1-6	CASRGQGRSPLHF	TGTGCCAGCAGAGGACAGGGAAGATCACCCCTCCACTTT